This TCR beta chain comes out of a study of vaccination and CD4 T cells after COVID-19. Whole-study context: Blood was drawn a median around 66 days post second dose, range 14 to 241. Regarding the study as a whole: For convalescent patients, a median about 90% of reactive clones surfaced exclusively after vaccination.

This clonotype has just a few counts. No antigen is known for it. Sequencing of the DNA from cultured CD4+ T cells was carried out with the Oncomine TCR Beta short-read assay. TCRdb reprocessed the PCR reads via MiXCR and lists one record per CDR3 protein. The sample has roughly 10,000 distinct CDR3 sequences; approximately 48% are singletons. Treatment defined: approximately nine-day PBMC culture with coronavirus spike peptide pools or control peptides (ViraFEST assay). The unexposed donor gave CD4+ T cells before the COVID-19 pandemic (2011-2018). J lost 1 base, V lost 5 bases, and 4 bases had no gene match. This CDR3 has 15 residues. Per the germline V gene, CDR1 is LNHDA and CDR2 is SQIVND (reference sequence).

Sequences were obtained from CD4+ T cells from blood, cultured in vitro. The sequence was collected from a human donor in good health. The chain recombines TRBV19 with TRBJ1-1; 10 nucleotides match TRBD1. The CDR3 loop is CASSGTGAWNTEAFF. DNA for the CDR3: TGTGCCAGTAGTGGGACAGGGGCTTGGAACACTGAAGCTTTCTTT.